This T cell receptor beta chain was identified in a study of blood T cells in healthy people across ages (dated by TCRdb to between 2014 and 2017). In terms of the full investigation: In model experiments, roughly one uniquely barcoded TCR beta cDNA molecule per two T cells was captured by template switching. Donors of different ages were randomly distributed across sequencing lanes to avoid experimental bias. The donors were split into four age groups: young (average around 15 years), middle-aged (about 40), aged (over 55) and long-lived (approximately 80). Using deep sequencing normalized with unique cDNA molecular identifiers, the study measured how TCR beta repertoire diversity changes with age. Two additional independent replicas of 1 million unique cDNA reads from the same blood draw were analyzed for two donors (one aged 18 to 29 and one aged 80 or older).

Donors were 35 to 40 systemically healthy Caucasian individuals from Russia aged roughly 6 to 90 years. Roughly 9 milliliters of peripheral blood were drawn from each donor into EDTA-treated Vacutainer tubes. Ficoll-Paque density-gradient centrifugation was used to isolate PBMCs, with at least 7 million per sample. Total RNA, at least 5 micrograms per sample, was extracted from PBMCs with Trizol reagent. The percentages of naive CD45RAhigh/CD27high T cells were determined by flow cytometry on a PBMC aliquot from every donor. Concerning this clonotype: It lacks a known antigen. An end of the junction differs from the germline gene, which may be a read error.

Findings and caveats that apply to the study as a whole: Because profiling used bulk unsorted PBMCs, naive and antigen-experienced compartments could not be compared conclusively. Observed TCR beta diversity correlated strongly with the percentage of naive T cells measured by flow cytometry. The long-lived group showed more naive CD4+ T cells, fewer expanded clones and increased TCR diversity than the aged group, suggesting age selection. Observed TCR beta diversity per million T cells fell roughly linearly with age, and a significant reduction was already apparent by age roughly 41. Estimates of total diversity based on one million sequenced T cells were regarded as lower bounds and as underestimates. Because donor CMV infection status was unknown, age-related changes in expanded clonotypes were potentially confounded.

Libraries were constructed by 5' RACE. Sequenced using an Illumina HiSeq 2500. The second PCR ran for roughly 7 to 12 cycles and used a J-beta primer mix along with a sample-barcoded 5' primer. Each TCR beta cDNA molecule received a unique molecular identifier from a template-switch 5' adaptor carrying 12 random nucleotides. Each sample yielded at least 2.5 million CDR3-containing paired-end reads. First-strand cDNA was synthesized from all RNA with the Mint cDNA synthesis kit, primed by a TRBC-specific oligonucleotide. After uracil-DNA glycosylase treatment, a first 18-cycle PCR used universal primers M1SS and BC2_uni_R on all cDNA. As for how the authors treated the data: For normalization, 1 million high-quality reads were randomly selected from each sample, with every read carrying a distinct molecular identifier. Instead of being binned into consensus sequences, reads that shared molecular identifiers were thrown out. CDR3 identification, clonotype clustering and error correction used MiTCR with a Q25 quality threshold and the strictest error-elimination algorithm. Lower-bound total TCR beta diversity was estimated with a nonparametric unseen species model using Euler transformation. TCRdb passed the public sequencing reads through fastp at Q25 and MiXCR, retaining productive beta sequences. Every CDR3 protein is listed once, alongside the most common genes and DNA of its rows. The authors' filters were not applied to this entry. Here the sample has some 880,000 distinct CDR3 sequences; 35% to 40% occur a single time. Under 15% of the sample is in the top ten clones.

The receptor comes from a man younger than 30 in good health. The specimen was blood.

The encoded CDR3 is CASSKEETRYF. DNA sequence: TGTGCCAGCAGCAAAGAAGAGACCCGGTACTTC. The chain is made from TRBV7-8 and TRBJ2-5, with the D gene too uncertain to name. Taken from the germline V gene, the CDR1 and CDR2 loops are SGHVS and FQNEAQ. Counted from cysteine to phenylalanine, this CDR3 has 11 amino acids. The read is trimmed to its CDR3 DNA, 33 bases read in frame from base 1.